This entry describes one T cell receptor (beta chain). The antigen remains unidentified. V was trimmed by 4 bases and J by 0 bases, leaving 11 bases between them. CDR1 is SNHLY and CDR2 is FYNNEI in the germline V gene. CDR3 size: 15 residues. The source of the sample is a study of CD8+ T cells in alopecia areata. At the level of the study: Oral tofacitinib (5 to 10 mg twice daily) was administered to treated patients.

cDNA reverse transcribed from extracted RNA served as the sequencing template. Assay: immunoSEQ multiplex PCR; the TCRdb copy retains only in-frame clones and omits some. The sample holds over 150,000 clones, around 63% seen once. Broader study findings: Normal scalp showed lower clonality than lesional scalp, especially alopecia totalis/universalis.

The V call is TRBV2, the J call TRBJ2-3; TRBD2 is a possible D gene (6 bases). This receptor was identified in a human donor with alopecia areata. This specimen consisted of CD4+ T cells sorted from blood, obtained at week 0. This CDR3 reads CASSGGTRSTDTQYF. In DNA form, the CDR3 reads TGTGCCAGCAGTGGCGGGACCCGTAGCACAGATACGCAGTATTTT. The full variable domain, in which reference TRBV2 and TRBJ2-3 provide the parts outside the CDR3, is EPEVTQTPSHQVTQMGQEVILRCVPISNHLYFYWYRQILGQKVEFLVSFYNNEISEKSEIFDDQFSVERPDGSNFTLKIRSTKLEDSAMYFCASSGGTRSTDTQYFGPGTRLTVL.